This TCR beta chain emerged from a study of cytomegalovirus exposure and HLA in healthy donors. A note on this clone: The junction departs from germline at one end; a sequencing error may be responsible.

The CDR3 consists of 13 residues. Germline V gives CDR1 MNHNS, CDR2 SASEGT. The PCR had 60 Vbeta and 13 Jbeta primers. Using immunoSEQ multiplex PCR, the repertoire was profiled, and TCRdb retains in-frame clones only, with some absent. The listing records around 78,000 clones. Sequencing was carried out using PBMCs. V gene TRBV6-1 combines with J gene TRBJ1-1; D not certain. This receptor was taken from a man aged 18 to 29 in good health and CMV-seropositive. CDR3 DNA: TGTGCCAGCAGCGAAGCCCGGAACACTGAAGCTTTCTTT. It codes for CASSEARNTEAFF.